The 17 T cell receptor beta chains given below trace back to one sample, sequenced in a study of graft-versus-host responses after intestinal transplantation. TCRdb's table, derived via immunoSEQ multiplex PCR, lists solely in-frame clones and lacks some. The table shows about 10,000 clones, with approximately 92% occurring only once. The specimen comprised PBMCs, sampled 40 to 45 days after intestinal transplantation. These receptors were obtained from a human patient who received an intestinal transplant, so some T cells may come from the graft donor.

The CDR3: CASSSGPGPGELFF. CDR3 DNA: TGTGCCAGCAGCTCCGGACCCGGACCCGGGGAGCTGTTTTTT. The rearrangement links TRBV7-2 to TRBJ2-2; no clear D. Germline V gene lookup returns CDR1 SGHTA and CDR2 FQGNSA. Trimming took off 4 bases at V and 6 bases at J, with 12 bases between the two ends. The CDR3 has 14 residues.

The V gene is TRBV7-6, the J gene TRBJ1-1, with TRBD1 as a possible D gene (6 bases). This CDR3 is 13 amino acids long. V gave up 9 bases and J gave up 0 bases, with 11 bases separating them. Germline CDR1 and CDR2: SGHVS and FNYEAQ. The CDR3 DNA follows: TGTGCCAGTTCGCAGGGGATGAACACTGAAGCTTTCTTT. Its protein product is CASSQGMNTEAFF.

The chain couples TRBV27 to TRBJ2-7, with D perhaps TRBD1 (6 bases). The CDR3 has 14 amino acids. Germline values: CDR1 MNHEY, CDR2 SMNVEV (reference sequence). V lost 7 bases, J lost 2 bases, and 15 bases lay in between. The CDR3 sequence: CASTPTGSPYEQYF. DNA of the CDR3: TGTGCCAGCACACCTACAGGGTCCCCCTACGAGCAGTACTTC.

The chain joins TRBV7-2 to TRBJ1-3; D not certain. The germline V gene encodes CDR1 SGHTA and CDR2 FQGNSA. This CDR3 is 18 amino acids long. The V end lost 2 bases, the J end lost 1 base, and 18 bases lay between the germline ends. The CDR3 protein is CASSLTSVEGWSGNTIYF. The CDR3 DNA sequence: TGTGCCAGCAGCTTAACTTCGGTCGAAGGGTGGTCTGGAAACACCATATATTTT. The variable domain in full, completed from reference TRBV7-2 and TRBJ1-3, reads GAGVSQSPSNKVTEKGKDVELRCDPISGHTALYWYRQSLGQGLEFLIYFQGNSAPDKSGLPSDRFSAERTGGSVSTLTIQRTQQEDSAVYLCASSLTSVEGWSGNTIYFGEGSWLTVV.

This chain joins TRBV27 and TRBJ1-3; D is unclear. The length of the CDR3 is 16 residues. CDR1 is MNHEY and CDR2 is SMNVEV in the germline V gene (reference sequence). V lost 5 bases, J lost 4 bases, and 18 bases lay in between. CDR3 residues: CASSVTGSLAGNTIYF. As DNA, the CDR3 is TGTGCCAGCAGTGTAACCGGGTCTCTTGCAGGAAACACCATATATTTT.

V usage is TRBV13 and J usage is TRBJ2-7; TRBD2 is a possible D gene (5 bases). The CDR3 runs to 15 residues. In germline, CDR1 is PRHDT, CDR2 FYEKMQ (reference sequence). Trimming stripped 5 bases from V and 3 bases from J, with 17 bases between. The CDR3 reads CASSTRGLGDYEQYF. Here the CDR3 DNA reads TGTGCCAGCAGCACCCGTGGCCTCGGGGACTACGAGCAGTACTTC.

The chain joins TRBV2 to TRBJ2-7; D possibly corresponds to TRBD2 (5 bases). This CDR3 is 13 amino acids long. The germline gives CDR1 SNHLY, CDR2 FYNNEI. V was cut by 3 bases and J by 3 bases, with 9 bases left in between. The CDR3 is CASSEGDLYEQYF. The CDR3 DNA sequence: TGTGCCAGCAGTGAGGGAGACCTCTACGAGCAGTACTTC.

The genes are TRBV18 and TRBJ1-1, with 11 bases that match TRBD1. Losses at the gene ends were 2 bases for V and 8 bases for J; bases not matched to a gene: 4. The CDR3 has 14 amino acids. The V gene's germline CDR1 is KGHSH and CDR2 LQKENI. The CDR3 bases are TGTGCCAGCTCACCAGGGACAGGGGGATTCGAAGCTTTCTTT. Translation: CASSPGTGGFEAFF. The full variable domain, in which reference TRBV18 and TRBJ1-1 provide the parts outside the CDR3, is NAGVMQNPRHLVRRRGQEARLRCSPMKGHSHVYWYRQLPEEGLKFMVYLQKENIIDESGMPKERFSAEFPKEGPSILRIQQVVRGDSAAYFCASSPGTGGFEAFFGQGTRLTVV.

The CDR3 protein is CASSYGGGGYGYTF. The CDR3 DNA follows: TGTGCCAGCAGTTACGGGGGGGGCGGCTATGGCTACACCTTC. The chain carries TRBV6-5 and TRBJ1-2; tentatively, D is TRBD1 (6 bases). This CDR3 is 14 amino acids long. Germline V CDR1 and CDR2: MNHEY, SVGAGI. Trimming shortened V by 2 bases and J by 4 bases, and 11 bases separated the two germline ends.

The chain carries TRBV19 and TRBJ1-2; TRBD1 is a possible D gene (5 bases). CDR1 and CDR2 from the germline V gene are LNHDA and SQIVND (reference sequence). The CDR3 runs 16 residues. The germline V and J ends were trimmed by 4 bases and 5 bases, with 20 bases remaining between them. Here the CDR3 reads CASSTHAASGAYGYTF. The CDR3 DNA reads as TGTGCCAGTAGTACCCATGCGGCCTCCGGGGCGTATGGCTACACCTTC.

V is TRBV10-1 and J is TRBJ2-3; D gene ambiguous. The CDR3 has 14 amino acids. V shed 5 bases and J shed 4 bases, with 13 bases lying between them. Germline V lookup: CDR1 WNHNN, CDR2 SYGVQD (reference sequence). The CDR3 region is CASSMGQRPDTQYF. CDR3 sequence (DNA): TGCGCCAGCAGTATGGGCCAGAGGCCAGATACGCAGTATTTT.

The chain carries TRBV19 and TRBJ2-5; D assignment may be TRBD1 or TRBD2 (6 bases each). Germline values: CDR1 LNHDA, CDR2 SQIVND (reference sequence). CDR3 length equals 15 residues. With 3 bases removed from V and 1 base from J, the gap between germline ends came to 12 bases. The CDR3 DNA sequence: TGTGCCAGTAGTATCGGAGGGGGGCCCCAAGAGACCCAGTACTTC. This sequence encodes CASSIGGGPQETQYF.

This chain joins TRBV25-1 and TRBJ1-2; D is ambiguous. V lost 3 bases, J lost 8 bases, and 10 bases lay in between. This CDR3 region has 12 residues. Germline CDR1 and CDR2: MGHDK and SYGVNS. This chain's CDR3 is CASSEERRGYTF. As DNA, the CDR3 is TGTGCCAGCAGTGAGGAGCGTCGGGGCTACACCTTC.

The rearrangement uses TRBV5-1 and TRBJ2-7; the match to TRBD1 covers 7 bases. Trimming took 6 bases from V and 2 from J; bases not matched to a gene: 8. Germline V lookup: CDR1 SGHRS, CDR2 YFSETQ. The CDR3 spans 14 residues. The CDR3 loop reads CASTVEGATYEQYF. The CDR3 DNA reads TGCGCCAGCACCGTAGAGGGGGCTACCTACGAGCAGTACTTC.

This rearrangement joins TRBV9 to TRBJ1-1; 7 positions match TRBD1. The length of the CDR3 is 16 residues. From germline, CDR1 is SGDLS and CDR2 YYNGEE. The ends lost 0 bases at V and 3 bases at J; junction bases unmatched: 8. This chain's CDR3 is CASSVGQGIRDTEAFF. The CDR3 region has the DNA TGTGCCAGCAGCGTAGGACAGGGCATTCGGGACACTGAAGCTTTCTTT.

The CDR3 DNA sequence: TGTGCCAGCAGTGAATTCGGTCTAAGCTCCTACAATGAGCAGTTCTTC. This sequence encodes CASSEFGLSSYNEQFF. The V call is TRBV6-1, the J call TRBJ2-1; the D is unclear. The V end was cut by 2 bases, the J end by 0 bases, with 11 bases between. The CDR3 has 16 residues. From germline, CDR1 is MNHNS and CDR2 SASEGT.

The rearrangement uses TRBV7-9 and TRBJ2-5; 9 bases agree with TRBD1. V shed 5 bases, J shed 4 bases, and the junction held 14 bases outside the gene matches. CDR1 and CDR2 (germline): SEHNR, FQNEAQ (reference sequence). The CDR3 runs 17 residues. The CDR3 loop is CASSDAGGDRVGETQYF. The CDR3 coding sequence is TGTGCCAGCAGCGACGCGGGTGGGGACAGGGTTGGAGAGACCCAGTACTTC.